This entry concerns a single TCR beta chain. The CDR3 has 13 residues. The V gene lost 1 base and the J gene lost 2 bases, with 6 bases spanning the gap. Germline V gives CDR1 SGDLS, CDR2 YYNGEE. These data originate in a study of blood T cell repertoires in COVID-19. TCRdb's table, derived via immunoSEQ multiplex PCR, lists solely in-frame clones and lacks some. The table records about 200,000 clones, just under 85% of them present only once. Sequences were obtained from peripheral blood. The sequence was collected from a human donor with acute or convalescent COVID-19. The donor label of this sample is uncertain. The gene calls are TRBV9 and TRBJ2-5, with D possibly matching TRBD2 (5 bases). This CDR3 is CASSVRGQETQYF. The CDR3 nucleotides are TGTGCCAGCAGCGTAAGAGGGCAAGAGACCCAGTACTTC. Full variable domain (rest looked up from reference TRBV9 and TRBJ2-5): DSGVTQTPKHLITATGQRVTLRCSPRSGDLSVYWYQQSLDQGLQFLIQYYNGEERAKGNILERFSAQQFPDLHSELNLSSLELGDSALYFCASSVRGQETQYFGPGTRLLVL.